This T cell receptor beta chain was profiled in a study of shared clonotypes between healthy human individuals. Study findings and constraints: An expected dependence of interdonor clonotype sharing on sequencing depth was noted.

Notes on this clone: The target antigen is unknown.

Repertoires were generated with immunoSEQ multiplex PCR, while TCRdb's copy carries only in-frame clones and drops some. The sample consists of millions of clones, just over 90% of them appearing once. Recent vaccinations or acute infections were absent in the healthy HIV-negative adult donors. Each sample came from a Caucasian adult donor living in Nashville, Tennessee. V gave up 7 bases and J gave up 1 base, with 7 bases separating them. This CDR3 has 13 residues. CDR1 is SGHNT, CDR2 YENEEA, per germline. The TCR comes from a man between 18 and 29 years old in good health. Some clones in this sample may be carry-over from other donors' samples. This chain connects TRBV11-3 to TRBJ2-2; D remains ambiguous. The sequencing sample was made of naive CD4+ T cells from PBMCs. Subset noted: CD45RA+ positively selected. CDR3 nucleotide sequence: TGTGCCAGCACTACGGGGAACACCGGGGAGCTGTTTTTT. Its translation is CASTTGNTGELFF.